Sequencing of this T cell receptor (beta chain) was carried out in a study of T cells in Graves' hyperthyroidism and ophthalmopathy. Points from the study as a whole: In blood, most of the thyroid clonotypes expanded above 0.001 were also present.

Fresh peripheral blood, roughly 9.8 ml of it, supplied the PBMCs. V was shortened by 7 bases and J by 1 base, with 15 bases between the two germline ends. Per germline, CDR1 MDHEN and CDR2 SYDVKM. CDR3 length equals 15 residues. Turning to this clonotype: Its antigen is still unknown.

Researchers amplified the TCR beta CDR3 regions from RNA transcripts. The TCR CDR3 first-round RT-PCR relied on the HTBI primer set. TCRdb reanalysed the multiplex PCR reads using MiXCR and keeps one entry per CDR3 protein. The top ten hold roughly 8% of the sample, which has 700,000 or so distinct CDR3 sequences, about a sixth seen once. The chain joins TRBV28 to TRBJ2-3; D is ambiguous. The sample consisted of blood. The source of this sequence is a man younger than 35 with Graves' hyperthyroidism. The CDR3, as DNA: TGTGCCAGCACCCTGCCCGGTTCGGGCACAGATACGCAGTATTTT. Protein product: CASTLPGSGTDTQYF.